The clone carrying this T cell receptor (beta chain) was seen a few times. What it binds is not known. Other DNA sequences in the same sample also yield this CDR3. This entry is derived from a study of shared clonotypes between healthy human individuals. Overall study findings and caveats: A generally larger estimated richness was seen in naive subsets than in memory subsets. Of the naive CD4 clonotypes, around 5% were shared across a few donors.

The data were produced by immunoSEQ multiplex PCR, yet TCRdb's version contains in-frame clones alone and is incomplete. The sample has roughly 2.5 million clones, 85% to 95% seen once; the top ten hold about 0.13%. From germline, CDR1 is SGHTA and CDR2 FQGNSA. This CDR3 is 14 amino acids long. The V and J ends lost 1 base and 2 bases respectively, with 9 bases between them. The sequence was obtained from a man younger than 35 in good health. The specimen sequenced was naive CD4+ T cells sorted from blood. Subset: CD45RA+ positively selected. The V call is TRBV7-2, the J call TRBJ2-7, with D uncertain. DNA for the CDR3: TGTGCCAGCAGCTTAGGCTCTGGAGCCTACGAGCAGTACTTC. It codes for CASSLGSGAYEQYF.